Each of the 30 T cell receptor beta chains below was sequenced from the same sample in a study of cytomegalovirus exposure and HLA in healthy donors. Use of 60 Vbeta and 13 Jbeta primers characterized the PCR. Sequencing used immunoSEQ multiplex PCR; TCRdb keeps in-frame clones, though not all of them. The sample yields roughly 180,000 clones, more than 60% seen once. Material for sequencing was PBMCs. The receptors were sampled from a woman between 55 and 75 years old in good health and CMV-seropositive.

The CDR3: CASSSDFPNEQFF. In DNA form, the CDR3 reads TGTGCCAGCAGCTCGGACTTCCCCAATGAGCAGTTCTTC. This rearrangement joins TRBV5-6 to TRBJ2-1; a possible D gene is TRBD2 (5 bases). Germline V gene lookup returns CDR1 SGHDT and CDR2 YYEEEE. The CDR3 is made up of 13 amino acids. V lost 3 bases to trimming and J lost 6 bases, with 10 bases between them. Complete variable domain (other parts from reference TRBV5-6 and TRBJ2-1): DAGVTQSPTHLIKTRGQQVTLRCSPKSGHDTVSWYQQALGQGPQFIFQYYEEEERQRGNFPDRFSGHQFPNYSSELNVNALLLGDSALYLCASSSDFPNEQFFGPGTRLTVL.

A note on this clone: One junction end disagrees with the germline gene, perhaps due to a read error. V is TRBV7-7 and J is TRBJ2-2, with TRBD2 as a possible D gene (5 bases). The V gene's germline CDR1 is SSHAT and CDR2 FNYEAQ (reference sequence). The CDR3 has 14 residues. The CDR3 DNA reads as TGTGCTAGCAGCCCCGGACTGTTCACCGGGGAGCTGTTTTTT. Its protein is CASSPGLFTGELFF. The full variable domain, in which reference TRBV7-7 and TRBJ2-2 provide the parts outside the CDR3, is GAGVSQSPRYKVTKRGQDVTLRCDPISSHATLYWYQQALGQGPEFLTYFNYEAQPDKSGLPSDRFSAERPEGSISTLTIQRTEQRDSAMYRCASSPGLFTGELFFGEGSRLTVL.

J is TRBJ2-1 and V is TRBV5-4; TRBD2 is a possible D gene (7 bases). Trimming removed 0 bases from V and 8 bases from J, with 12 bases in between. Germline CDR1 is SGHNT and CDR2 is YYREEE (reference sequence). The CDR3 has 14 amino acids. The CDR3 DNA reads TGTGCCAGCAGCTTGGAGGGGGGGCGGGATGAGCAGTTCTTC. This sequence encodes CASSLEGGRDEQFF. Full variable domain (remainder filled in from reference TRBV5-4 and TRBJ2-1): ETGVTQSPTHLIKTRGQQVTLRCSSQSGHNTVSWYQQALGQGPQFIFQYYREEENGRGNFPPRFSGLQFPNYSSELNVNALELDDSALYLCASSLEGGRDEQFFGPGTRLTVL.

The rearrangement joins TRBV9 to TRBJ2-7, with 7 nucleotides matching TRBD1. Germline lookup yields CDR1 SGDLS and CDR2 YYNGEE. With V trimmed by 4 bases and J by 2 bases, 6 bases remained unmatched. The CDR3 contains 14 residues. CDR3 DNA sequence: TGTGCCAGCAGCTTAGGACAGGCCGCCTACGAGCAGTACTTC. Protein: CASSLGQAAYEQYF.

The chain joins TRBV7-8 to TRBJ2-6; TRBD1 matches at 8 bases. The length of the CDR3 is 16 residues. The ends lost 11 bases at V and 3 bases at J; junction bases unmatched: 12. Germline V gene data show CDR1 as SGHVS and CDR2 as FQNEAQ. CDR3 amino acids: CAGRTGRIGGANVLTF. Here the CDR3 DNA reads TGTGCCGGGAGGACAGGGAGGATTGGTGGGGCCAACGTCCTGACTTTC.

The chain is built from TRBV5-1 and TRBJ2-5; 9 bases are a match to TRBD1. V lost 3 bases and J lost 4; bases outside the gene matches: 10. CDR1 SGHRS and CDR2 YFSETQ come from the germline V gene. The CDR3 runs 16 residues. CDR3 protein: CASSSTPGQGRETQYF. The CDR3 DNA is TGCGCCAGCAGCTCGACGCCCGGACAGGGGAGAGAGACCCAGTACTTC.

The chain has TRBV7-3 and TRBJ2-5, with 10 bases matching TRBD2. V lost 3 bases to trimming and J lost 7 bases; unmatched junction nucleotides: 11. In germline, CDR1 is SGHTA, CDR2 FQGTGA. The CDR3 extends over 16 amino acids. The CDR3 sequence: CASSFRAGGPLGTQYF. CDR3 DNA sequence: TGTGCCAGCAGCTTCAGAGCGGGAGGGCCTCTGGGGACCCAGTACTTC.

V usage is TRBV5-6 and J usage is TRBJ2-7, with a possible D match to TRBD2 (5 bases). The V end lost 0 bases, the J end lost 3 bases, and 10 bases lay between the germline ends. The CDR3 has 14 residues. CDR1 is SGHDT, CDR2 YYEEEE, per germline. The chain's CDR3 is CASSLGRRGYEQYF. The CDR3 nucleotides read TGTGCCAGCAGCTTGGGGAGGAGAGGCTACGAGCAGTACTTC.

The gene calls are TRBV29-1 and TRBJ2-3; 10 positions agree with TRBD2. There are 13 residues in the CDR3. V shed 5 bases and J 6 bases; nucleotides not matched to a gene: 5. Germline V gene lookup returns CDR1 SQVTM and CDR2 ANQGSEA. In nucleotides, the CDR3 is TGCAGCGTTCTACTAGCGGGGTGGGATACGCAGTATTTT. This sequence encodes CSVLLAGWDTQYF.

This clone has just one count. The rearrangement uses TRBV28 and TRBJ1-2; 9 nucleotides agree with TRBD1. Germline V gene data show CDR1 as MDHEN and CDR2 as SYDVKM. J gave up 8 bases and V 7 bases, and 11 bases lay outside the gene matches. The CDR3 runs to 14 residues. The CDR3 DNA reads as TGTGCCAGCACACAGGACAGGGGCGCTTCCGGCTACACCTTC. Its protein is CASTQDRGASGYTF.

This clone was seen many times. The chain is built from TRBV30 and TRBJ1-1; D gene unclear. The CDR3 consists of 10 residues. Germline V lookup: CDR1 GTSNPN, CDR2 SVGIG (reference sequence). V lost 4 bases, J lost 8 bases, and 8 bases lay in between. The CDR3 reads CAWIGGEAFF. For the CDR3, the DNA is TGTGCCTGGATTGGAGGCGAAGCTTTCTTT.

The J gene is TRBJ1-3, the V gene TRBV9; unclear D gene. The CDR3 runs 15 residues. CDR1 and CDR2 (germline): SGDLS, YYNGEE. Trimming cost V 4 bases and J 4 bases, with 15 bases left between them. The CDR3 sequence: CASSPARGLGNTIYF. The CDR3 bases are TGTGCCAGCAGCCCCGCGCGAGGACTGGGAAACACCATATATTTT.

The V and J genes are TRBV11-3 and TRBJ2-3; no clear D. This CDR3 is 15 amino acids long. Trimming left V 1 base short and J 0 bases short, with 8 bases between. Looked up from germline, CDR1 is SGHNT and CDR2 is YENEEA. The CDR3 protein is CASSLGGASTDTQYF. DNA of the CDR3: TGTGCCAGCAGCTTAGGCGGCGCTAGCACAGATACGCAGTATTTT.

V is TRBV19 and J is TRBJ2-3; TRBD1 agrees at 10 bases. Per germline, CDR1 LNHDA and CDR2 SQIVND (reference sequence). CDR3 length: 19 amino acids. Germline trimming cut 4 bases from V and 6 bases from J; bases unmatched to any gene: 19. The CDR3: CASSNSGGTGVGLSDTQYF. Written as DNA, the CDR3 is TGTGCCAGTAGTAACTCGGGGGGGACAGGGGTTGGCCTGTCGGATACGCAGTATTTT.

This clone was counted between two and nine times. The chain couples TRBV5-4 to TRBJ1-2, with D unresolved. V lost 0 bases to trimming and J lost 8 bases, with 11 bases between them. In germline, CDR1 is SGHNT, CDR2 YYREEE (reference sequence). The CDR3 is made up of 13 amino acids. CDR3 bases: TGTGCCAGCAGCTTGGTGCGGACTTTGGGCTACACCTTC. Its translation: CASSLVRTLGYTF.

In this sample, this clone is large (0.1 to 1%). The chain uses TRBV2 and TRBJ1-2; D possibly corresponds to TRBD1 (5 bases). Germline CDR1 SNHLY, CDR2 FYNNEI. Trimming pared 3 bases from V and 4 bases from J, leaving 21 bases between. The CDR3 is 17 residues long. The CDR3 coding sequence is TGTGCCAGCAGTGAGATAGTGGGAGGGACTGCTTCCTATGGCTACACCTTC. Its protein product is CASSEIVGGTASYGYTF.

This chain connects TRBV7-2 to TRBJ2-7; 8 bases match TRBD1. J was trimmed by 6 bases and V by 5 bases; bases with no gene match: 12. Germline V gene lookup returns CDR1 SGHTA and CDR2 FQGNSA. The CDR3 runs to 15 residues. CDR3: CASSRGQGREREQYF. As DNA, the CDR3 is TGTGCCAGCAGCCGAGGACAGGGCAGGGAACGCGAGCAGTACTTC.

This chain links TRBV5-6 with TRBJ2-2; TRBD1 matches 11 bases. This CDR3 is 16 amino acids long. The germline CDR1 and CDR2 sequences are SGHDT and YYEEEE. After removal of 4 bases from V and 1 base from J, the junction contained 3 bases not matched to a gene. CDR3 nucleotides: TGTGCCAGCAGCCCGGACAGGGGGCTGAACACCGGGGAGCTGTTTTTT. This translates into CASSPDRGLNTGELFF.

The chain recombines TRBV19 with TRBJ1-2; no reliable D call. There are 12 residues in the CDR3. Germline V gives CDR1 LNHDA, CDR2 SQIVND (reference sequence). The V gene lost 5 bases and the J gene lost 5 bases, with 9 bases spanning the gap. As DNA, the CDR3 is TGTGCCAGTAGTCCTAGTCCGTATGGCTACACCTTC. This encodes CASSPSPYGYTF.

The chain joins TRBV11-2 to TRBJ1-5; D possibly corresponds to TRBD1 (5 bases). The CDR3 length is 14 residues. Germline values: CDR1 SGHAT, CDR2 FQNNGV. V dropped 5 bases and J dropped 7 bases, with 15 bases sitting between them. The CDR3 protein is CASSPAGRGQPQHF. The CDR3 DNA reads TGTGCCAGCAGCCCGGCGGGGAGGGGACAGCCCCAGCATTTT.

This clone turned up a few times. This chain connects TRBV7-2 to TRBJ1-2, with D unclear. The CDR3 covers 14 residues. V was clipped by 5 bases and J by 0 bases, with 10 bases between them. CDR1 SGHTA and CDR2 FQGNSA come from the germline V gene. The CDR3 sequence is CASSPRLANYGYTF. CDR3 nucleotide sequence: TGTGCCAGCAGCCCCAGGTTAGCTAACTATGGCTACACCTTC.

The chain combines TRBV5-1 with TRBJ1-4; maybe TRBD1 (6 bases). The germline gives CDR1 SGHRS, CDR2 YFSETQ. The length of the CDR3 is 14 residues. V was trimmed by 1 base and J by 8 bases, leaving 12 bases between them. This CDR3 reads CASSLMGTSEKLFF. The CDR3 nucleotides read TGCGCCAGCAGCTTGATGGGGACATCGGAAAAACTGTTTTTT.

The chain joins TRBV28 to TRBJ1-5; D is possibly TRBD1 (5 bases). The germline CDR1 and CDR2 sequences are MDHEN and SYDVKM. The CDR3 contains 13 residues. Deletions cut 6 bases from V and 4 bases from J, with 10 bases between. CDR3 residues: CASSMEGNQPQHF. As DNA, the CDR3 is TGTGCCAGCAGCATGGAGGGGAATCAGCCCCAGCATTTT.

This clone has more than one count but fewer than ten. The CDR3 loop reads CASSSGQGLKETQYF. CDR3 coding DNA: TGTGCCAGCTCTTCCGGACAGGGGTTAAAGGAGACCCAGTACTTC. The chain recombines TRBV18 with TRBJ2-5; TRBD1 agrees at 9 bases. In germline, CDR1 is KGHSH, CDR2 LQKENI. The V gene end was trimmed by 6 bases and the J gene end by 5 bases; junction bases not matched to a gene: 10. The CDR3 sequence is 15 residues long.

This chain links TRBV4-3 with TRBJ2-1; TRBD2 agrees at 8 bases. This CDR3 region has 18 residues. Germline values: CDR1 LGHNA, CDR2 YSLEER. The J segment lost 6 bases and the V segment lost 1 base, leaving 14 bases of the junction unmatched. The CDR3 sequence is CASSQGLTGGGIVNEQFF. The CDR3 DNA reads as TGCGCCAGCAGCCAAGGGTTAACTGGCGGGGGGATTGTCAATGAGCAGTTCTTC.

This clone turned up a few times. The chain recombines TRBV5-4 with TRBJ1-1; D is perhaps TRBD1 (5 bases). This CDR3 comprises 15 residues. Per germline, CDR1 SGHNT and CDR2 YYREEE (reference sequence). V gave up 0 bases and J gave up 4 bases, with 13 bases separating them. The CDR3 loop is CASSLVGLGGTEAFF. DNA for the CDR3: TGTGCCAGCAGCTTGGTTGGATTGGGGGGCACTGAAGCTTTCTTT.

This chain joins TRBV21-1 and TRBJ2-7; the DNA was not used to check the table's D call, TRBD2. TRBV21-1 is designated a pseudogene. The CDR3 loop spans 17 amino acids. The CDR3 is CASSRREGHTQSYEQYF. Here the CDR3 DNA reads TGTGCCAGCAGCAGAAGGGAGGGACACACTCAATCCTACGAGCAGTACTTC.

The CDR3 is CASKAQGAYGYTF. In DNA, the CDR3 is TGTGCCAGTAAGGCCCAGGGCGCGTATGGCTACACCTTC. The rearrangement links TRBV19 to TRBJ1-2; D possibly corresponds to TRBD1 (5 bases). The V end was cut by 7 bases, the J end by 5 bases, with 14 bases between. There are 13 residues in the CDR3. Germline V gene data show CDR1 as LNHDA and CDR2 as SQIVND (reference sequence). Supplemented by reference TRBV19 and TRBJ1-2, the full variable domain reads DGGITQSPKYLFRKEGQNVTLSCEQNLNHDAMYWYRQDPGQGLRLIYYSQIVNDFQKGDIAEGYSVSREKKESFPLTVTSAQKNPTAFYLCASKAQGAYGYTFGSGTRLTVV.

The chain carries TRBV7-6 and TRBJ1-1, with 8 bases fitting TRBD1. V lost 1 base and J lost 5; bases outside the gene matches: 3. This CDR3 spans 14 amino acids. Germline CDR1 reads SGHVS; CDR2 reads FNYEAQ. This CDR3 is CASSLGTGRTEAFF. The CDR3 region has the DNA TGTGCCAGCAGCTTAGGGACAGGGCGGACTGAAGCTTTCTTT.

The chain couples TRBV4-1 to TRBJ2-5; tentative D call: TRBD2 (7 bases). With 4 bases removed from V and 2 bases from J, the gap between germline ends came to 17 bases. Germline values: CDR1 MGHRA, CDR2 YSYEKL. This CDR3 region has 16 residues. The CDR3 coding sequence is TGCGCCAGCAGCCGAGACCAAGGGGGGGGACAAGAGACCCAGTACTTC. It encodes CASSRDQGGGQETQYF.